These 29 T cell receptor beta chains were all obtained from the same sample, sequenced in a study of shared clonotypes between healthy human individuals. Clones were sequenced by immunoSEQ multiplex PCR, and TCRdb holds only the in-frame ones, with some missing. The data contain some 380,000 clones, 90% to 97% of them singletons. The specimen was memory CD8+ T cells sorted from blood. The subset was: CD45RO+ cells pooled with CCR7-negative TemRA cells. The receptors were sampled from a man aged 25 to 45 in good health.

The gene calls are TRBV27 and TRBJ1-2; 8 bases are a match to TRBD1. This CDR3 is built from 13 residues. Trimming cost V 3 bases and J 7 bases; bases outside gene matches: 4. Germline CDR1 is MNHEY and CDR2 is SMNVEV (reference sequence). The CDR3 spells CASSFDRGSGYTF. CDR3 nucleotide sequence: TGTGCCAGCAGTTTCGACAGGGGAAGTGGCTACACCTTC.

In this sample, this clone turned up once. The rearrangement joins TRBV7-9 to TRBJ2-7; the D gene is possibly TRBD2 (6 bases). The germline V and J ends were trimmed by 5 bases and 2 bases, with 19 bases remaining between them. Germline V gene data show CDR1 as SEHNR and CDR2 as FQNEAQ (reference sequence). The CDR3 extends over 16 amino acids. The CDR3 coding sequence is TGTGCCAGCAGCCCTCTTGGACGGGGGTTCACCTACGAGCAGTACTTC. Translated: CASSPLGRGFTYEQYF.

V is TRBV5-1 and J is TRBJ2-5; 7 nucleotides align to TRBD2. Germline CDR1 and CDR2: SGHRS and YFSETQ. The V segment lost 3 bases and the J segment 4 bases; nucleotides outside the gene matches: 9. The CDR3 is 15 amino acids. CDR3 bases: TGCGCCAGCAGCTGGCCTAGCGGAGCCGGAGAGACCCAGTACTTC. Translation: CASSWPSGAGETQYF.

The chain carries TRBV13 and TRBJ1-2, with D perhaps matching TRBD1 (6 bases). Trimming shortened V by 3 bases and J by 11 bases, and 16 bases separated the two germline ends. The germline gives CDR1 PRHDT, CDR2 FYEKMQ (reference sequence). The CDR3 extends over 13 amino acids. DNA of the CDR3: TGTGCCAGCAGCTTCGGACAGCGATTTGGGTACACCTTC. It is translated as CASSFGQRFGYTF.

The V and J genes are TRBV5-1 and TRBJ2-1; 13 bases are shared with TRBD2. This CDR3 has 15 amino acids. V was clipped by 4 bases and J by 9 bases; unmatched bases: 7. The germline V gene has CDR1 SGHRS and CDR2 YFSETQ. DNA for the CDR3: TGCGCCAGCAGCGTGGGGACTAGCGGGAATACTGAGCAGTTCTTC. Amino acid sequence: CASSVGTSGNTEQFF.

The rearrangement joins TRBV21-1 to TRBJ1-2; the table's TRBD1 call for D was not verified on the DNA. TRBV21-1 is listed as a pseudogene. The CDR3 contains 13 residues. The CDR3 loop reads CASSGQGCYGYTF. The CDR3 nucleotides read TGTGCCAGCAGCGGACAGGGATGCTATGGCTACACCTTC.

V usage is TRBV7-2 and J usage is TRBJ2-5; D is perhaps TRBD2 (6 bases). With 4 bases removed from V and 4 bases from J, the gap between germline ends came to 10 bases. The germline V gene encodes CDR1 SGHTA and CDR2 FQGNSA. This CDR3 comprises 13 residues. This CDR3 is CASSWTTGETQYF. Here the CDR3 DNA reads TGTGCCAGCAGCTGGACTACCGGAGAGACCCAGTACTTC.

CDR3 sequence (DNA): TGTGCCAGCTTGACTGGCGGGACCTACAATGAGCAGTTCTTC. Translated, it gives CASLTGGTYNEQFF. The gene calls are TRBV11-2 and TRBJ2-1; D is possibly TRBD2 (6 bases). This CDR3 contains 14 residues. V was clipped by 8 bases and J by 2 bases, with 13 bases between them. The V gene's germline CDR1 is SGHAT and CDR2 FQNNGV.

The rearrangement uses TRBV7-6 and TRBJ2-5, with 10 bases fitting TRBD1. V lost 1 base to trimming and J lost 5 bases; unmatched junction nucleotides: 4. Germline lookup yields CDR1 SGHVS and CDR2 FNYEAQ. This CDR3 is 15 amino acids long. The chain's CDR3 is CASSLGQGASETQYF. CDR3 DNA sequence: TGTGCCAGCAGCTTAGGACAGGGGGCGTCGGAGACCCAGTACTTC.

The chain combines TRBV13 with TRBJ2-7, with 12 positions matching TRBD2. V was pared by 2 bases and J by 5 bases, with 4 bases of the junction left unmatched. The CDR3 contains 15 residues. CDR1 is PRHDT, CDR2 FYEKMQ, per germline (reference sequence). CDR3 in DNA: TGTGCCAGCAGCTTAAGACTAGCGGGAGTCCACGAGCAGTACTTC. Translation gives CASSLRLAGVHEQYF.

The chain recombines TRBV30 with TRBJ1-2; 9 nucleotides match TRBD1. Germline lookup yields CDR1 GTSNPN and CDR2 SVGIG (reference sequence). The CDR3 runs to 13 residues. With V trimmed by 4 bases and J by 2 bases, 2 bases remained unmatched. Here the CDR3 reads CAWNRGPNYGYTF. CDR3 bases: TGTGCCTGGAACAGGGGGCCAAACTATGGCTACACCTTC.

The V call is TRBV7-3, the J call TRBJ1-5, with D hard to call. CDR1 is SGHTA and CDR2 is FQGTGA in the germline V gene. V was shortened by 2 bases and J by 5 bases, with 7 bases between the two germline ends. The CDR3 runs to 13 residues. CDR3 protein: CASSLDGYQPQHF. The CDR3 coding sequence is TGTGCCAGCAGCTTAGACGGTTATCAGCCCCAGCATTTT.

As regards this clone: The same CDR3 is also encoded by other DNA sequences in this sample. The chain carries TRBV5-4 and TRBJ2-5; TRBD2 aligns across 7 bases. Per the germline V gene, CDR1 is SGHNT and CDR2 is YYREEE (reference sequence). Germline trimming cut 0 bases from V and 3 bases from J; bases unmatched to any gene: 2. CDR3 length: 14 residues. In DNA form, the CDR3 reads TGTGCCAGCAGCTTGGGCGGGAGAGAAGAGACCCAGTACTTC. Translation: CASSLGGREETQYF. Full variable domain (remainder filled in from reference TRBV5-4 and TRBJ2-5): ETGVTQSPTHLIKTRGQQVTLRCSSQSGHNTVSWYQQALGQGPQFIFQYYREEENGRGNFPPRFSGLQFPNYSSELNVNALELDDSALYLCASSLGGREETQYFGPGTRLLVL.

In nucleotides, the CDR3 is TGTGCCAGCAGCACAACGAGACTAGCGGGAGCCTACGAGCAGTACTTC. Its protein is CASSTTRLAGAYEQYF. This sequence joins TRBV7-2 and TRBJ2-7; TRBD2 matches at 12 bases. This CDR3 is built from 16 residues. Looked up from germline, CDR1 is SGHTA and CDR2 is FQGNSA. The J segment lost 2 bases and the V segment lost 5 bases, leaving 7 bases of the junction unmatched.

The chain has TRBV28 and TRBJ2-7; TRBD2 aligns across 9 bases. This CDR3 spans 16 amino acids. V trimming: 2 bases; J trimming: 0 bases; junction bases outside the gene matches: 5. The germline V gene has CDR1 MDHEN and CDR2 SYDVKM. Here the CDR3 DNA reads TGTGCCAGCAGTTTAACCGGGACTAGCATCTCCTACGAGCAGTACTTC. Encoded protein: CASSLTGTSISYEQYF. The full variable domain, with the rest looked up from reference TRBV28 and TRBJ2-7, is DVKVTQSSRYLVKRTGEKVFLECVQDMDHENMFWYRQDPGLGLRLIYFSYDVKMKEKGDIPEGYSVSREKKERFSLILESASTNQTSMYLCASSLTGTSISYEQYFGPGTRLTVT.

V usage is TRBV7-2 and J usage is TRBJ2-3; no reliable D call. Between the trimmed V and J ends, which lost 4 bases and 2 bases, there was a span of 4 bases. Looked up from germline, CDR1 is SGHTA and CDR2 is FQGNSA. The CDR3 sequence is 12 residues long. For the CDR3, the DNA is TGTGCCAGCAGCTACAACACAGATACGCAGTATTTT. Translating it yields CASSYNTDTQYF.

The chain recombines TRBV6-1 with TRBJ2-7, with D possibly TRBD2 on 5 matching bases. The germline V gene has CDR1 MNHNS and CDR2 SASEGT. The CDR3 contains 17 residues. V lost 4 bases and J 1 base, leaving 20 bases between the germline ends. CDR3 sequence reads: CASSGGGAPGRSYEQYF. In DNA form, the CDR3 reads TGTGCCAGCAGTGGAGGAGGTGCACCGGGCCGGTCCTACGAGCAGTACTTC.

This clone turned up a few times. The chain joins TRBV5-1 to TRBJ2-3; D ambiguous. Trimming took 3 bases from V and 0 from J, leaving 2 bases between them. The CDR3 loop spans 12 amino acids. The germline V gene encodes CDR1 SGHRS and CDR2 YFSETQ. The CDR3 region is CASSSSTDTQYF. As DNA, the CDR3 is TGCGCCAGCAGCTCTAGCACAGATACGCAGTATTTT.

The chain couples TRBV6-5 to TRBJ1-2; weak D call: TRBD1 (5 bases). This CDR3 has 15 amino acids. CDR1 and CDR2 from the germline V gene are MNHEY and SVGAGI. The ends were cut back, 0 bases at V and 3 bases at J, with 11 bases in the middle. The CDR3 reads CASSYSKKGDYGYTF. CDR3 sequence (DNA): TGTGCCAGCAGTTACTCTAAGAAAGGGGACTATGGCTACACCTTC.

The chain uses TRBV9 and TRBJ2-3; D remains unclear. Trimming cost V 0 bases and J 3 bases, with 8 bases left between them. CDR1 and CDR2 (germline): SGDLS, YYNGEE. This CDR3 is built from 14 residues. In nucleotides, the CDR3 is TGTGCCAGCAGCGTAGCCTCGGCAACAGATACGCAGTATTTT. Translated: CASSVASATDTQYF.

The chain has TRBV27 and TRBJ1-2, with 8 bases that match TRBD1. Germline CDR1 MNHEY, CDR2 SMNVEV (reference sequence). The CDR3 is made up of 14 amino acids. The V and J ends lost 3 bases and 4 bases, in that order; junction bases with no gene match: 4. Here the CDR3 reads CASSFGRGLYGYTF. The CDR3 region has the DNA TGTGCCAGCAGTTTTGGCAGGGGGCTCTATGGCTACACCTTC.

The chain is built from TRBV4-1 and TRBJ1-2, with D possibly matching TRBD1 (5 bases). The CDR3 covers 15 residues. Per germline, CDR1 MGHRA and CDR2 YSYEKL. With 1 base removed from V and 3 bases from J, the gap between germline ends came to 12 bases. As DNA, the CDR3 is TGCGCCAGCAGCCAAGGTCAGACAGCCGACTATGGCTACACCTTC. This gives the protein CASSQGQTADYGYTF.

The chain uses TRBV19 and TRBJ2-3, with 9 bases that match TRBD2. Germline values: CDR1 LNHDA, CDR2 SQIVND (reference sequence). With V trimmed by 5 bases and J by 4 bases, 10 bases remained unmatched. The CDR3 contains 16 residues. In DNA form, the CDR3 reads TGTGCCAGTAGTCGTGGTAGCGGGAGTTACGCAGATACGCAGTATTTT. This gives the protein CASSRGSGSYADTQYF.

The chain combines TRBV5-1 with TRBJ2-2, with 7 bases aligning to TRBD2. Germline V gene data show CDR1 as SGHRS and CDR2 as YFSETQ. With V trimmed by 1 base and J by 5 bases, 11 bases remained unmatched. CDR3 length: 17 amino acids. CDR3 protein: CASSLNGLELRTGELFF. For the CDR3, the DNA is TGCGCCAGCAGCTTGAACGGACTAGAATTACGGACCGGGGAGCTGTTTTTT.

CDR3 region: CASSYRQGTEAFF. The CDR3 region has the DNA TGTGCCAGCAGCTACAGACAGGGCACTGAAGCTTTCTTT. V usage is TRBV7-2 and J usage is TRBJ1-1, with TRBD1 identical over 7 bases. With 4 bases clipped from V and 4 bases from J, the junction kept 3 bases outside the gene matches. The CDR3 contains 13 residues. Germline V lookup: CDR1 SGHTA, CDR2 FQGNSA.

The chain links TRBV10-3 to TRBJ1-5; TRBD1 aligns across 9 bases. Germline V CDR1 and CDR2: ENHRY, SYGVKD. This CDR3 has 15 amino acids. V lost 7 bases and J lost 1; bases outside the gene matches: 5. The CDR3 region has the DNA TGTGCCATCACGGGGACAGGGTGGAGCAATCAGCCCCAGCATTTT. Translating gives CAITGTGWSNQPQHF.

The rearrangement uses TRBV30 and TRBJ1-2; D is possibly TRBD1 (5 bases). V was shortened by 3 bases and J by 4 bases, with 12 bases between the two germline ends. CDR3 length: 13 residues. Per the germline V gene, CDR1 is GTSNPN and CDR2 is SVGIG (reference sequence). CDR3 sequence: CAWRGTGTYGYTF. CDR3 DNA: TGTGCCTGGAGGGGCACGGGGACCTATGGCTACACCTTC.

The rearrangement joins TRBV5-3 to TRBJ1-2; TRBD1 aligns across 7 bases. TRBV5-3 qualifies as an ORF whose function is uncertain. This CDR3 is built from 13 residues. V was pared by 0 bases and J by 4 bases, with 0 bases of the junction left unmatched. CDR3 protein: CARSLAGGYGYTF. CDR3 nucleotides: TGTGCCAGAAGCTTGGCAGGGGGCTATGGCTACACCTTC.

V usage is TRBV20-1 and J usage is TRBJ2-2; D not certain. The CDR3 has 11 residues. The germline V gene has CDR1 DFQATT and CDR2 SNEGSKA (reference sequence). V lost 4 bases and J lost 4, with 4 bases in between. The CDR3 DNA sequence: TGCAGTGCTATACGCACCGGGGAGCTGTTTTTT. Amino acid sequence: CSAIRTGELFF.